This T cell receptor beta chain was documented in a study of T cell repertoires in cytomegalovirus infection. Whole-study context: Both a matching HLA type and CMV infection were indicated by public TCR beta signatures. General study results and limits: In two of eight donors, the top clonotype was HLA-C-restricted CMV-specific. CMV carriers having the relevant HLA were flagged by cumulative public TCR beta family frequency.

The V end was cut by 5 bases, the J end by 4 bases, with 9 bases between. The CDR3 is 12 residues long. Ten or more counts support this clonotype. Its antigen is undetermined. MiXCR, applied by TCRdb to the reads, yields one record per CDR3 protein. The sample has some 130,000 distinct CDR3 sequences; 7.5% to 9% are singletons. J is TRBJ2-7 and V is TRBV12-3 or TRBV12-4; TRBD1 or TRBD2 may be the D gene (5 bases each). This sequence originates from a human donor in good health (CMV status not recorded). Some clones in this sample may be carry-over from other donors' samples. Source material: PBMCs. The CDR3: CASSLGTYEQYF. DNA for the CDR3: TGTGCCAGCAGTCTGGGGACGTACGAGCAGTACTTC.